A single sample is the source of the 25 T cell receptor beta chains below, sequenced in a study of CD8+CD57+ T cells in acquired aplastic anemia. It was genomic DNA that served as the template for profiling TCR beta VDJ and CDR3. TCRdb passed the reads through MiXCR, listing each CDR3 protein once. The sample lists about 160,000 distinct CDR3 sequences; approximately 43% were seen once. The material sequenced was sorted CD4+, CD8+, or CD8+CD57+ T cells (not recorded which) from PBMCs. The receptors derive from a human donor in good health.

This clonotype was seen repeatedly, ten times or more. This sequence joins TRBV9 and TRBJ2-3; D possibly corresponds to TRBD2 (5 bases). This CDR3 has 15 residues. Per the germline V gene, CDR1 is SGDLS and CDR2 is YYNGEE. V was pared by 0 bases and J by 4 bases, with 12 bases between. The CDR3 DNA sequence: TGTGCCAGCAGCGTAGGGGGAGTTTACTCAGATACGCAGTATTTT. Translating it yields CASSVGGVYSDTQYF.

This clonotype was recorded at least ten times. The chain carries TRBV4-1 and TRBJ2-1, with a possible D match to TRBD2 (7 bases). Deletions cut 4 bases from V and 6 bases from J, with 19 bases between. In germline, CDR1 is MGHRA, CDR2 YSYEKL. This CDR3 contains 16 residues. This CDR3 is CASSREGGLSLNEQFF. The CDR3 region has the DNA TGCGCCAGCAGCCGCGAGGGGGGGCTATCCCTCAATGAGCAGTTCTTC.

The genes are TRBV15 and TRBJ1-1; D gene unclear. There are 15 residues in the CDR3. Germline lookup yields CDR1 LNHNV and CDR2 YYDKDF (reference sequence). With 3 bases removed from V and 0 bases from J, the gap between germline ends came to 11 bases. The CDR3 region has the DNA TGTGCCACCAGCAGCCTAGGGCAGATGAACACTGAAGCTTTCTTT. It encodes CATSSLGQMNTEAFF.

About this clonotype: With a much larger clone just one base away, this may be a read error. This chain links TRBV30 with TRBJ2-7; D possibly matches TRBD1 or TRBD2 (6 bases each). The CDR3 sequence is 14 residues long. The germline V gene has CDR1 GTSNPN and CDR2 SVGIG (reference sequence). CDR3 nucleotide sequence: TGTGCCTGGAGCCTATGGGGGGCTCCCTACAAGCAGTACTTC. Amino acid sequence: CAWSLWGAPYKQYF.

This chain joins TRBV9 and TRBJ1-3; D is unresolved. Germline values: CDR1 SGDLS, CDR2 YYNGEE. This CDR3 comprises 13 residues. V lost 3 bases and J lost 2, with 6 bases in between. DNA of the CDR3: TGTGCCAGCAGCGCGATTGCTGGAAACACCATATATTTT. This encodes CASSAIAGNTIYF.

This clonotype was observed a handful of times. The chain links TRBV30 to TRBJ1-5, with D hard to call. Germline V lookup: CDR1 GTSNPN, CDR2 SVGIG (reference sequence). The CDR3 covers 13 residues. The V end lost 4 bases, the J end lost 1 base, and 8 bases lay between the germline ends. The CDR3 loop is CAWTARSNQPQHF. For the CDR3, the DNA is TGTGCCTGGACTGCGCGAAGCAATCAGCCCCAGCATTTT.

The CDR3: CSASRWTSEDTQYF. The CDR3 DNA reads as TGCAGTGCTAGTCGATGGACTAGCGAAGATACGCAGTATTTT. The chain is built from TRBV20-1 and TRBJ2-3, with 9 bases lining up with TRBD2. The CDR3 length is 14 residues. Trimming removed 3 bases from V and 5 bases from J; junction bases left unmatched: 6. The germline gives CDR1 DFQATT, CDR2 SNEGSKA (reference sequence).

This clonotype was counted at least ten times. J is TRBJ1-5 and V is TRBV12-3 or TRBV12-4; D unresolved. V was clipped by 1 base and J by 6 bases, with 4 bases between them. The CDR3 covers 12 residues. This CDR3 is CASSLDLQPQHF. In nucleotides, the CDR3 is TGTGCCAGCAGTTTAGACCTTCAGCCCCAGCATTTT.

This clonotype was seen more than once but under ten times. The chain combines TRBV10-1 with TRBJ1-1, with 8 bases matching TRBD1. The CDR3 totals 13 residues. Germline CDR1 WNHNN, CDR2 SYGVQD (reference sequence). V lost 3 bases to trimming and J lost 4 bases; unmatched junction nucleotides: 1. The DNA of the CDR3 is TGCGCCAGCAGTGAACAGGGGGGCACTGAAGCTTTCTTT. Its protein is CASSEQGGTEAFF.

This clonotype has a count of ten or more. This chain links TRBV5-8 with TRBJ1-3, with 7 nucleotides matching TRBD1. Germline CDR1 is SGHTS and CDR2 is YDEGEE. Losses at the gene ends were 5 bases for V and 2 bases for J; bases not matched to a gene: 7. This CDR3 spans 15 amino acids. The CDR3: CASSPGQAPGNTIYF. CDR3 in DNA: TGTGCCAGCAGTCCCGGACAGGCCCCTGGAAACACCATATATTTT.

CDR3 amino acids: CASSFGASGGPAYEQYF. The CDR3 DNA follows: TGTGCCAGCAGTTTCGGCGCTAGCGGGGGGCCGGCCTACGAGCAGTACTTC. The chain links TRBV12-3 or TRBV12-4 to TRBJ2-7; the match to TRBD2 covers 11 bases. This CDR3 spans 17 amino acids. V shed 3 bases and J 2 bases; nucleotides not matched to a gene: 9.

The rearrangement joins TRBV6-1 to TRBJ2-1, with 16 bases matching TRBD2. The CDR3 totals 17 residues. In germline, CDR1 is MNHNS, CDR2 SASEGT. The V gene end was trimmed by 8 bases and the J gene end by 3 bases; junction bases not matched to a gene: 7. CDR3 sequence (DNA): TGTGCCAGCTACCCGGGACTAGCGGGGGGGGTCTACAATGAGCAGTTCTTC. It codes for CASYPGLAGGVYNEQFF.

As concerns this clonotype: Relative to the germline gene, one junction end is altered; a read error may explain this. This sequence joins TRBV27 and TRBJ1-1; the D gene is possibly TRBD1 (6 bases). The germline gives CDR1 MNHEY, CDR2 SMNVEV (reference sequence). The CDR3 has 15 residues. The CDR3 DNA reads TGTGCCAGCAGTCGAACAGGGTTCTCGTACACTGGAGCTTTCTTT. This encodes CASSRTGFSYTGAFF.

The chain carries TRBV11-1 and TRBJ2-6; tentative D call: TRBD1 (5 bases). The CDR3 consists of 16 residues. Germline V gene lookup returns CDR1 SGHAT and CDR2 FQDESV (reference sequence). V was trimmed by 2 bases and J by 4 bases, leaving 12 bases between them. In DNA form, the CDR3 reads TGTGCCAGCAGCTTAAGGCCAGGGCTAGGGGCCAACGTCCTGACTTTC. Its protein is CASSLRPGLGANVLTF.

The chain recombines TRBV6-1 with TRBJ2-1; perhaps TRBD1 as D (6 bases). The V end lost 6 bases, the J end lost 1 base, and 16 bases lay between the germline ends. Germline CDR1 is MNHNS and CDR2 is SASEGT. The CDR3 consists of 16 residues. This CDR3 reads CASSARLGASYNEQFF. CDR3 bases: TGTGCCAGCAGCGCTAGGTTGGGGGCGTCCTACAATGAGCAGTTCTTC.

The chain is built from TRBV15 and TRBJ2-1; D is tentatively TRBD1 or TRBD2 (6 bases each). The CDR3 runs 13 residues. V lost 5 bases, J lost 6 bases, and 11 bases lay in between. Germline lookup yields CDR1 LNHNV and CDR2 YYDKDF (reference sequence). In DNA, the CDR3 is TGTGCCACCAGCGGGGGGCCGGCCAATGAGCAGTTCTTC. Its translation is CATSGGPANEQFF.

V gene TRBV11-1 combines with J gene TRBJ1-1; D possibly corresponds to TRBD1 (5 bases). Per germline, CDR1 SGHAT and CDR2 FQDESV (reference sequence). V was shortened by 1 base and J by 1 base, with 16 bases between the two germline ends. The CDR3 is 17 residues long. The CDR3 nucleotides are TGTGCCAGCAGCTTAGTCTCGATGCAGGGCGGGAACACTGAAGCTTTCTTT. It codes for CASSLVSMQGGNTEAFF.

This clonotype came up many times. The CDR3 loop reads CSARGDRGGYTF. The CDR3 bases are TGCAGTGCTAGAGGCGACAGGGGGGGCTACACCTTC. V and J are TRBV20-1 and TRBJ1-2; 9 nucleotides line up with TRBD1. Germline V gene data show CDR1 as DFQATT and CDR2 as SNEGSKA (reference sequence). After removal of 1 base from V and 8 bases from J, the junction contained 2 bases not matched to a gene. The CDR3 contains 12 residues.

This clonotype has a handful of counts. The rearrangement joins TRBV12-3 or TRBV12-4 to TRBJ1-2, with 10 bases aligning to TRBD1. V dropped 6 bases and J dropped 6; count of bases not matched to a gene: 7. CDR3 length equals 14 residues. The CDR3 loop is CASSRDRGSDGYTF. The CDR3 DNA is TGTGCCAGCAGCCGGGACAGGGGATCGGATGGCTACACCTTC.

This clonotype has a handful of counts. As DNA, the CDR3 is TGTGCCAGCAGTTACTCAGCCTGGGCAGGGTCGGTTTCAGGCTACACCTTC. The encoded protein is CASSYSAWAGSVSGYTF. V usage is TRBV6-5 and J usage is TRBJ1-2; maybe TRBD1 (5 bases). V was clipped by 0 bases and J by 8 bases, with 22 bases between them. CDR3 size: 17 residues. Germline-derived CDR1 and CDR2 are MNHEY and SVGAGI.

This clonotype was seen many times. The chain joins TRBV4-3 to TRBJ2-3; tentatively, D is TRBD1 (5 bases). CDR1 is LGHNA, CDR2 YSLEER, per germline. The CDR3 runs to 17 residues. Trimming shortened V by 0 bases and J by 2 bases, and 15 bases separated the two germline ends. CDR3 sequence: CASSQDSTQAYTDTQYF. The CDR3 region has the DNA TGCGCCAGCAGCCAAGATAGTACACAGGCCTACACAGATACGCAGTATTTT.

The rearrangement joins TRBV6-2 or TRBV6-3 to TRBJ2-1, with D perhaps matching TRBD2 (5 bases). The V and J ends lost 6 bases and 4 bases respectively, with 19 bases between them. CDR1 and CDR2 from the germline V gene are MNHEY and SVGEGT. This CDR3 is built from 16 residues. CDR3 region: CASSYVDFPAYNEQFF. CDR3 nucleotide sequence: TGTGCCAGCAGCTACGTGGACTTCCCGGCTTACAATGAGCAGTTCTTC.

The chain employs TRBV10-3 and TRBJ2-3; 13 bases are a match to TRBD2. The germline V gene has CDR1 ENHRY and CDR2 SYGVKD. The CDR3 extends over 17 amino acids. With 6 bases clipped from V and 0 bases from J, the junction kept 6 bases outside the gene matches. The DNA of the CDR3 is TGTGCCATCAGCGGGGGACTAGCGGGGTCTAGCACAGATACGCAGTATTTT. It translates to CAISGGLAGSSTDTQYF.

This sequence joins TRBV7-3 and TRBJ2-2; tentatively, D is TRBD1 or TRBD2 (6 bases each). The V and J ends lost 10 bases and 0 bases respectively, with 15 bases between them. The CDR3 is 15 residues long. Germline CDR1 SGHTA, CDR2 FQGTGA. CDR3 coding DNA: TGTGCCACCCGACCGGGGGCTTCGAACACCGGGGAGCTGTTTTTT. This sequence encodes CATRPGASNTGELFF.

This clonotype was recorded many times. This chain links TRBV11-3 with TRBJ2-6; 7 bases agree with TRBD2. Losses at the gene ends were 5 bases for V and 2 bases for J; bases not matched to a gene: 3. CDR1 SGHNT and CDR2 YENEEA come from the germline V gene. This CDR3 has 15 amino acids. The CDR3: CASSLGGAGANVLTF. The CDR3 region has the DNA TGTGCCAGCAGCCTTGGGGGGGCTGGGGCCAACGTCCTGACTTTC.